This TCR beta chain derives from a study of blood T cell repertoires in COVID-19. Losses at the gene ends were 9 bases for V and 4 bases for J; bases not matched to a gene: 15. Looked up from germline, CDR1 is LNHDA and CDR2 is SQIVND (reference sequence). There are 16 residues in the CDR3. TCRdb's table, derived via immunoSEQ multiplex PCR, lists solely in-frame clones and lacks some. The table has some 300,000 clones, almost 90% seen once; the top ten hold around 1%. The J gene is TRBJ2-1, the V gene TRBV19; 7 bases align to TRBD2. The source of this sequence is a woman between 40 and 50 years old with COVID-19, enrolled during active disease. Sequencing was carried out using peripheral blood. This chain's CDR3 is CASRSSRLAEYNEQFF. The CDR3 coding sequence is TGTGCCAGCCGAAGCTCTAGACTAGCTGAGTACAATGAGCAGTTCTTC.